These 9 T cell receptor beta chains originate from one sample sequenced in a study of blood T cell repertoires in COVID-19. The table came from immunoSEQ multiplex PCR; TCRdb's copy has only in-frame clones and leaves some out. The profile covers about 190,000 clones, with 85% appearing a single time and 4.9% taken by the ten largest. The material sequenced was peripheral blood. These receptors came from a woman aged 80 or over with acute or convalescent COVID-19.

In nucleotides, the CDR3 is TGTGCCAGCAGCCTGGGAGGGGAGGGCACCGGGGAGCTGTTTTTT. Its protein is CASSLGGEGTGELFF. The chain couples TRBV11-3 to TRBJ2-2; 7 bases are a match to TRBD2. Germline CDR1 is SGHNT and CDR2 is YENEEA. The CDR3 consists of 15 residues. The junction had 7 bases not matched to a gene; V was cut back by 5 bases and J by 4 bases.

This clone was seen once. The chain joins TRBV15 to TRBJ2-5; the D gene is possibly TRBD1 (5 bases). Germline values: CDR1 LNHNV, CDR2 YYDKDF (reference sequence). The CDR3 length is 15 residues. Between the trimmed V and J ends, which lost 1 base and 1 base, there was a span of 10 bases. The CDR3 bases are TGTGCCACCAGCAGAGGCGACAGACTCCAAGAGACCCAGTACTTC. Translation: CATSRGDRLQETQYF.

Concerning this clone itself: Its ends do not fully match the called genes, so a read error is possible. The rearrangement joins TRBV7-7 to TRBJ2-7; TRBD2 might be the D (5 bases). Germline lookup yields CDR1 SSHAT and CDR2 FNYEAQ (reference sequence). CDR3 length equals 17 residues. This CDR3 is CASSLDLAQRVPYEQYF. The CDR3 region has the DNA TGTGCTAGCAGCTTAGACCTAGCCCAGAGGGTCCCCTACGAGCAGTACTTC.

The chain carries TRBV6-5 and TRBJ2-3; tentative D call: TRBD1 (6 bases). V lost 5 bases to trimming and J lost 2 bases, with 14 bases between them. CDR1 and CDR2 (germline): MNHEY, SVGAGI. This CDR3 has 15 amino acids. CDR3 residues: CASSNMDRDTDTQYF. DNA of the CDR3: TGTGCCAGCAGTAACATGGACAGAGACACAGATACGCAGTATTTT.

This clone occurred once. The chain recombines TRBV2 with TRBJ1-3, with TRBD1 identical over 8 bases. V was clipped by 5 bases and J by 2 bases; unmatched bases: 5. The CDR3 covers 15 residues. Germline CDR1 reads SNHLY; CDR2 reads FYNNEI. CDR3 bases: TGTGCCAGCAGTTCGACACAGGGGGCTGGAAACACCATATATTTT. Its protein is CASSSTQGAGNTIYF.

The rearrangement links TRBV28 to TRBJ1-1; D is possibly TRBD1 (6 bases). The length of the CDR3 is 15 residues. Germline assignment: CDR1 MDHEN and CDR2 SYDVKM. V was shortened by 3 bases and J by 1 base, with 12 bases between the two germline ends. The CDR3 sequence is CASSFWLQGNTEAFF. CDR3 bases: TGTGCCAGCAGTTTCTGGTTACAGGGGAACACTGAAGCTTTCTTT.

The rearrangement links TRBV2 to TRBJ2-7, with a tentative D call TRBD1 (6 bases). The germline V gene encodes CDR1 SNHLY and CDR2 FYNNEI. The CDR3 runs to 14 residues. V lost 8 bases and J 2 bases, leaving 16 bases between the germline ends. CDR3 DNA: TGTGCCAGCGCCGGGACACCTTTTCCCTACGAGCAGTACTTC. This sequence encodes CASAGTPFPYEQYF. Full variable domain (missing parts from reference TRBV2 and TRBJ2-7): EPEVTQTPSHQVTQMGQEVILRCVPISNHLYFYWYRQILGQKVEFLVSFYNNEISEKSEIFDDQFSVERPDGSNFTLKIRSTKLEDSAMYFCASAGTPFPYEQYFGPGTRLTVT.

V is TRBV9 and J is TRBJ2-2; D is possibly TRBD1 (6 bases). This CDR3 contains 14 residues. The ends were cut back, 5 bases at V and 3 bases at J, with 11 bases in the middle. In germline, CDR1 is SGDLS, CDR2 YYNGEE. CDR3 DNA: TGTGCCAGCAGAGGGGACATCGACACCGGGGAGCTGTTTTTT. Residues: CASRGDIDTGELFF.

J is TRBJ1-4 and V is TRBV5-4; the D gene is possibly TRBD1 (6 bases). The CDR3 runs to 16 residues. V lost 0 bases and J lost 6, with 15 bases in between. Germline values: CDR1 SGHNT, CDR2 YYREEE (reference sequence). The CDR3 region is CASSLGLQGRDEKLFF. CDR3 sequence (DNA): TGTGCCAGCAGCTTGGGTCTACAGGGTCGGGATGAAAAACTGTTTTTT.